A single sample gave rise to the 14 T cell receptor beta chains below, sequenced in a study of blood T cell repertoires in COVID-19. Sequencing was performed with immunoSEQ multiplex PCR; in TCRdb, only in-frame clones are kept and a portion is missing. Of approximately 180,000 clones listed, approximately 80% are singletons. The specimen sequenced was peripheral blood. The receptors were gathered from a woman in her thirties or forties with COVID-19, enrolled during active disease.

This sequence joins TRBV2 and TRBJ2-1, with 12 bases aligning to TRBD2. V lost 10 bases, J lost 3 bases, and 7 bases stayed unmatched. This CDR3 is built from 15 residues. Germline CDR1 SNHLY, CDR2 FYNNEI. CDR3 amino acids: CATPPLAGGYNEQFF. CDR3 coding DNA: TGTGCCACACCCCCACTAGCGGGAGGCTACAATGAGCAGTTCTTC.

This chain joins TRBV2 and TRBJ1-5; D not resolved. The CDR3 totals 15 residues. The germline V gene encodes CDR1 SNHLY and CDR2 FYNNEI. Trimming left V 2 bases short and J 2 bases short, with 10 bases between. The CDR3 DNA follows: TGTGCCAGCAGTGAATGGGCTGTCGGCAATCAGCCCCAGCATTTT. Its protein is CASSEWAVGNQPQHF.

The chain couples TRBV7-8 to TRBJ1-2; 9 positions match TRBD1. Germline CDR1 SGHVS, CDR2 FQNEAQ. V dropped 5 bases and J dropped 2; count of bases not matched to a gene: 6. The CDR3 is 15 amino acids. The CDR3: CASSRQGQGNYGYTF. In DNA form, the CDR3 reads TGTGCCAGCAGCCGACAAGGACAGGGGAACTATGGCTACACCTTC.

In DNA, the CDR3 is TGTGCTAGTGGTTTGTCGGGGGGGTATGGCTACACCTTC. Its protein product is CASGLSGGYGYTF. This chain links TRBV12-5 with TRBJ1-2; tentative D call: TRBD1 (5 bases). The ends were cut back, 2 bases at V and 5 bases at J, with 9 bases in the middle. Looked up from germline, CDR1 is LGHNT and CDR2 is FRNRAP. The CDR3 extends over 13 amino acids. The full variable domain, with the rest looked up from reference TRBV12-5 and TRBJ1-2, is DARVTQTPRHKVTEMGQEVTMRCQPILGHNTVFWYRQTMMQGLELLAYFRNRAPLDDSGMPKDRFSAEMPDATLATLKIQPSEPRDSAVYFCASGLSGGYGYTFGSGTRLTVV.

The V call is TRBV27, the J call TRBJ1-1; 8 bases map to TRBD1. The CDR3 spans 15 residues. Germline lookup yields CDR1 MNHEY and CDR2 SMNVEV (reference sequence). The trim removed 7 bases at V and 6 bases at J, leaving 13 bases unmatched. The CDR3 nucleotides are TGTGCCAGCAAGCTAGAGACAGGGGAAAAGGCTGAAGCTTTCTTT. As protein: CASKLETGEKAEAFF.

This clone was counted a single time. The chain recombines TRBV5-1 with TRBJ2-1; 7 nucleotides match TRBD1. Looked up from germline, CDR1 is SGHRS and CDR2 is YFSETQ. The CDR3 extends over 14 amino acids. V shed 7 bases and J 7 bases; nucleotides not matched to a gene: 11. The CDR3 region is CASSTGPPLNEQFF. In nucleotides, the CDR3 is TGCGCCAGCTCGACAGGGCCCCCTTTAAATGAGCAGTTCTTC.

The V call is TRBV21-1, the J call TRBJ1-2; whether TRBD1, the table's D call, matches the DNA was not checked. TRBV21-1 is recorded as a pseudogene. CDR3 size: 15 residues. CDR3 in amino acids: CASSTRQGCGYGYTF. The CDR3 coding sequence is TGTGCCAGCAGCACCCGACAGGGGTGTGGCTATGGCTACACCTTC.

The CDR3 nucleotides read TGTGCCAGCAGTGAAATCGGGAGTAGAGAGACCCAGTACTTC. Translating it yields CASSEIGSRETQYF. The chain joins TRBV6-1 to TRBJ2-5, with TRBD2 as a possible D gene (6 bases). Germline CDR1 MNHNS, CDR2 SASEGT. CDR3 size: 14 residues. The V and J ends lost 2 bases and 4 bases respectively, with 11 bases between them.

The gene calls are TRBV27 and TRBJ2-1; D perhaps matches TRBD1 (6 bases). The V and J ends lost 1 base and 5 bases respectively, with 6 bases between them. The CDR3 has 13 residues. Germline values: CDR1 MNHEY, CDR2 SMNVEV (reference sequence). This CDR3 is CASSLYRDNEQFF. The CDR3 region has the DNA TGTGCCAGCAGTTTATACAGGGACAATGAGCAGTTCTTC.

The chain carries TRBV5-8 and TRBJ2-7, with TRBD1 identical over 9 bases. CDR3 length equals 15 residues. Germline assignment: CDR1 SGHTS and CDR2 YDEGEE. J gave up 3 bases and V 1 base, and 5 bases lay outside the gene matches. This CDR3 reads CASSLFGTGIYEQYF. CDR3 sequence (DNA): TGTGCCAGCAGCTTGTTCGGGACAGGGATCTACGAGCAGTACTTC. Full variable domain (missing parts from reference TRBV5-8 and TRBJ2-7): EAGVTQSPTHLIKTRGQQATLRCSPISGHTSVYWYQQALGLGLQFLLWYDEGEERNRGNFPPRFSGRQFPNYSSELNVNALELEDSALYLCASSLFGTGIYEQYFGPGTRLTVT.

The rearrangement joins TRBV6-5 to TRBJ2-7; 8 nucleotides align to TRBD2. Germline V gene data show CDR1 as MNHEY and CDR2 as SVGAGI. Trimming cost V 11 bases and J 4 bases; bases outside gene matches: 10. The CDR3 totals 13 residues. This CDR3 is CAAGSGNRYEQYF. Written as DNA, the CDR3 is TGTGCCGCTGGTAGCGGGAACAGGTACGAGCAGTACTTC.

The rearrangement joins TRBV5-4 to TRBJ1-1; D call uncertain. The CDR3 spans 14 residues. The germline V and J ends were trimmed by 4 bases and 1 base, with 11 bases remaining between them. CDR1 and CDR2 from the germline V gene are SGHNT and YYREEE (reference sequence). The CDR3 DNA is TGTGCCAGCAGCCCCGCCGGTGGGAACACTGAAGCTTTCTTT. Its protein is CASSPAGGNTEAFF.

The chain uses TRBV28 and TRBJ2-7; D not certain. The CDR3 is 14 residues long. V lost 6 bases to trimming and J lost 0 bases, with 12 bases between them. Germline CDR1 is MDHEN and CDR2 is SYDVKM. CDR3 residues: CASRNTRLSYEQYF. The CDR3 DNA is TGTGCCAGCAGGAATACAAGACTCTCCTACGAGCAGTACTTC.

J is TRBJ2-2 and V is TRBV5-1; D is ambiguous. Trimming cost V 0 bases and J 6 bases, with 3 bases left between them. The germline gives CDR1 SGHRS, CDR2 YFSETQ. CDR3 length: 12 amino acids. In DNA, the CDR3 is TGCGCCAGCAGCTTGGTATCCGGGGAGCTGTTTTTT. This gives the protein CASSLVSGELFF.